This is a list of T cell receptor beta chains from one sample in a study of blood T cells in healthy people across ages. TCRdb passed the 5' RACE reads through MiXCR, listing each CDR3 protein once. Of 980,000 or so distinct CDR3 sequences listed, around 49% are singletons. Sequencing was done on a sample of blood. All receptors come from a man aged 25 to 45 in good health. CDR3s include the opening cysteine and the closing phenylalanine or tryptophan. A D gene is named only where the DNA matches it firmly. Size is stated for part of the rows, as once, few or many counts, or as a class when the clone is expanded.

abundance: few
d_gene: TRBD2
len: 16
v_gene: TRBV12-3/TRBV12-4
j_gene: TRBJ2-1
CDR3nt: TGTGCCAGCAGTTCTCGGCCGGGGGGGGGCCACAATGAGCAGTTCTTC
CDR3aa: CASSSRPGGGHNEQFF

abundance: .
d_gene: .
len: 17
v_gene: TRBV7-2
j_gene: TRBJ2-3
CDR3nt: TGTGCCAGCAGCTTAGGGGGGCGGGCTAGAGGCCTGGATACGCAGTATTTT
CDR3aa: CASSLGGRARGLDTQYF

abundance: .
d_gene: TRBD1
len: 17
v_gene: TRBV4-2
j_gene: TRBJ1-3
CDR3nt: TGTGCCAGCAGCCAAGACGTAGCAGGGGGCTATGGAAACACCATATATTTT
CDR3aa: CASSQDVAGGYGNTIYF

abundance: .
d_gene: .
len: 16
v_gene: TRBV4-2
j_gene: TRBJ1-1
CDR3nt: TGTGCCAGCAGCCTACCCCGGGGGGGAGCTTACACTGAAGCTTTCTTT
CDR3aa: CASSLPRGGAYTEAFF

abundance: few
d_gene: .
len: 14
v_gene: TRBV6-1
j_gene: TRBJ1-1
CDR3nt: TGTGCCAGCAGTGAAGCGGTTGAAAACACTGAAGCTTTCTTT
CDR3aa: CASSEAVENTEAFF

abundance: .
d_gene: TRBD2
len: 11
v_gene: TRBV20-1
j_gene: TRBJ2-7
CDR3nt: TGCAGTGCCTCGGGACTAGCGGAGCAGTACTTC
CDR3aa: CSASGLAEQYF

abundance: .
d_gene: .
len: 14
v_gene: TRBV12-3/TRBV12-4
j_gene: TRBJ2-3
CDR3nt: TGTGCCAGCAGTTTAAGGGCACCAACAGATACGCAGTATTTT
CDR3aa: CASSLRAPTDTQYF

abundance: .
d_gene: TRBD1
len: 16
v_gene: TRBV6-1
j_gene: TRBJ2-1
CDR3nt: TGTGCCAGCAGTCAGTGGACAGGGAGGAATTACAATGAGCAGTTCTTC
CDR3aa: CASSQWTGRNYNEQFF

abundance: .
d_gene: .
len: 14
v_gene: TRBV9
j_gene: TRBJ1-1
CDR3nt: TGTGCCAGCAGCGTAGTGTCCAGGGACACTGAAGCTTTCTTT
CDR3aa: CASSVVSRDTEAFF

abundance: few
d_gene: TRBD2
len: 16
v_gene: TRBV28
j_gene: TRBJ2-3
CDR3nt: TGTGCCAGCAGTTTCATCCGACTAGCGGGCACAGATACGCAGTATTTT
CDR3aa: CASSFIRLAGTDTQYF

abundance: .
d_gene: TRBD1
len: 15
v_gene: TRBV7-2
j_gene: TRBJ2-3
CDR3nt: TGTGCCAGCAGCTTAGGGCTGACAGGGCGGAATACGCAGTATTTT
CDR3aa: CASSLGLTGRNTQYF

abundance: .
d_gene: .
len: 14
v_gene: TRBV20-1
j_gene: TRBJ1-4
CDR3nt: TGCAGTGCCACCCCGGGACGAGTCGATGAAAAACTGTTTTTT
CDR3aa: CSATPGRVDEKLFF

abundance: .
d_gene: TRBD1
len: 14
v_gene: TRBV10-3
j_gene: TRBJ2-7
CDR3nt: TGTGCCATCAGCGGGACAGGGGGGGGTTACGAGCAGTACTTC
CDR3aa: CAISGTGGGYEQYF

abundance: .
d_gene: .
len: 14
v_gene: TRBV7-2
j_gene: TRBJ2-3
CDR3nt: TGTGCCAGCAGCTCGGACCCCTTACTCGATACGCAGTATTTT
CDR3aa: CASSSDPLLDTQYF

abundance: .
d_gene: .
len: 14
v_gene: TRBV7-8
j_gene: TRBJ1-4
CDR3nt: TGTGCCAGCAGCGCAGGGACGGTTAATGAAAAACTGTTTTTT
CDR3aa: CASSAGTVNEKLFF

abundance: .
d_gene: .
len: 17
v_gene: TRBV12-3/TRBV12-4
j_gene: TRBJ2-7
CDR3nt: TGTGCCAGCAGTTTCGAGGGAATGGAAGGAGGCTCCTACGAGCAGTACTTC
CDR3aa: CASSFEGMEGGSYEQYF

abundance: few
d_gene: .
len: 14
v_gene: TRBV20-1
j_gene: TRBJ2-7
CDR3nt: TGCAGTGCTATCTCCCAAGACAGTAACTACGAGCAGTACTTC
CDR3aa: CSAISQDSNYEQYF

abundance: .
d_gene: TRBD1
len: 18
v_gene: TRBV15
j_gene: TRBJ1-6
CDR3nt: TGTGCCACCAGCAACAGGGGGCGGGGAAGGTCCTATAATTCACCCCTCCACTTT
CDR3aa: CATSNRGRGRSYNSPLHF

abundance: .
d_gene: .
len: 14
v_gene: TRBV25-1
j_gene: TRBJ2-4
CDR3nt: TGTGCCAGCAGTGGACACTCCGGGACGCATCCTCAGTACTTC
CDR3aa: CASSGHSGTHPQYF

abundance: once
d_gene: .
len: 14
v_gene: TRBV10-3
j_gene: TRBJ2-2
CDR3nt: TGTGCCATCAGTGAGCCGTGGAGCACCGGGGAGCTGTTTTTT
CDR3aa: CAISEPWSTGELFF

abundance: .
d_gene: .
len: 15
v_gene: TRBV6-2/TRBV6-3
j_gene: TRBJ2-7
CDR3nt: TGTGCCACCTTACGGGGACCAGGGGAGTTCTACGAGCAGTACTTC
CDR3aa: CATLRGPGEFYEQYF

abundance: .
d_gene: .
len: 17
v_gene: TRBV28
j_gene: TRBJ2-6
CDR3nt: TGTGCCAGCAGTCTACCCAAACGCGCGTCTGGGGCCAACGTCCTGACTTTC
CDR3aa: CASSLPKRASGANVLTF

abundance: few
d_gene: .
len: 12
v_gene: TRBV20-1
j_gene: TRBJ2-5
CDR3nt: TGCAGTGCACCGGGGAGCGGGGAGACCCAGTACTTC
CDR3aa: CSAPGSGETQYF

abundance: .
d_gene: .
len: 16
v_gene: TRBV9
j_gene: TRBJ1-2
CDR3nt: TGTGCCAGCAGCGTAGAAGGACGGATGACTAACTATGGCTACACCTTC
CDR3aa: CASSVEGRMTNYGYTF

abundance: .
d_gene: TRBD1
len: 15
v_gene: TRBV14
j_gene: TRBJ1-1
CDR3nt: TGTGCCAGCAGCCAAGGAACAGGGGGCTTAGCTGAAGCTTTCTTT
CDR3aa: CASSQGTGGLAEAFF

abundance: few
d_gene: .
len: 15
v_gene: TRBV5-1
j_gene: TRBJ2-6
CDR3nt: TGCGCCAGCAACCAACCAGGCTCTGGGGCCAACGTCCTGACTTTC
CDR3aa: CASNQPGSGANVLTF

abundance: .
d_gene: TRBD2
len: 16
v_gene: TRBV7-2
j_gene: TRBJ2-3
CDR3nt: TGTGCCAGCAGCCTAAACCCTAGCGGAAGCACAGATACGCAGTATTTT
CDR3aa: CASSLNPSGSTDTQYF

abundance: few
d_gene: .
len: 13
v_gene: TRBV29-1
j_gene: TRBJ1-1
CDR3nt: TGCAGCGTTGATTCTTTTGGACAAACTGAAGCTTTCTTT
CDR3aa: CSVDSFGQTEAFF

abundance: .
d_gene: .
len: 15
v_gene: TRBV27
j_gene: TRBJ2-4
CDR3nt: TGTGCCAGCAGTCGGAACAGGGTAGCCAAAAACATTCAGTACTTC
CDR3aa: CASSRNRVAKNIQYF

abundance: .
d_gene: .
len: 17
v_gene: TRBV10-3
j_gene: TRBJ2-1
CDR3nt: TGTGCCATCAGTCCACCCGAAGCCAGGGGCCCCTACAATGAGCAGTTCTTC
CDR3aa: CAISPPEARGPYNEQFF

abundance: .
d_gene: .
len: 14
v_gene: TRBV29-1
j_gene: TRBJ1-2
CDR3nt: TGCAGCGCCCGCGGCGTTGGGGTCTTTTATGGCTACACCTTC
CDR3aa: CSARGVGVFYGYTF

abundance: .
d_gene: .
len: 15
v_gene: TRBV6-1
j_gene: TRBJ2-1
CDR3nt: TGTGCCAGCAGTGAAGCGGGGGCAGGGACGAATGAGCAGTTCTTC
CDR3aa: CASSEAGAGTNEQFF

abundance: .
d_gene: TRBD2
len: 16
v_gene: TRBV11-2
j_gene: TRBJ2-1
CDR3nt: TGTGCCAGCAGCTTAGATCGAGGGACTAGTCCAAATGAGCAGTTCTTC
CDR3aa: CASSLDRGTSPNEQFF

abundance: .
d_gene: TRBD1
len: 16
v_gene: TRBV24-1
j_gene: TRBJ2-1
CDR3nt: TGTGCCACCAGTGATTTGCAGGGACAGGAGAACAATGAGCAGTTCTTC
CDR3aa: CATSDLQGQENNEQFF

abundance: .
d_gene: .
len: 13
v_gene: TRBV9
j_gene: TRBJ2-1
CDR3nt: TGTGCCAGCAGCGTGGGGAATTCCAATGAGCAGTTCTTC
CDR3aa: CASSVGNSNEQFF

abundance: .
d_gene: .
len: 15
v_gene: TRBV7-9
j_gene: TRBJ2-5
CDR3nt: TGTGCCAGCAGCTTACTCATGACAGTCAGAGAGACCCAGTACTTC
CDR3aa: CASSLLMTVRETQYF

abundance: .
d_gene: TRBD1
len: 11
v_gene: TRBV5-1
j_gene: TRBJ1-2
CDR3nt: TGCGCCAGCAGACAGGGGGATGGCTACACCTTC
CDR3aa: CASRQGDGYTF

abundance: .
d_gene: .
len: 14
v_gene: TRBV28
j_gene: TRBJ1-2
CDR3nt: TGTGCCAGCAGTGTATTGGAGGAAAACTATGGCTACACCTTC
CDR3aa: CASSVLEENYGYTF

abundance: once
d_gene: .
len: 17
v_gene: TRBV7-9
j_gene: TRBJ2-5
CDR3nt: TGTGCCAGCAACGACCTCGGACCGATCGAAGTGGGAAGGACCCAGTACTTC
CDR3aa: CASNDLGPIEVGRTQYF

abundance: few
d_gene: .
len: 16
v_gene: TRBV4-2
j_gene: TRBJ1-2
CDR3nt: TGTGCCAGCAGCCAAGTGAGCAGGGGAACAGGCTATGGCTACACCTTC
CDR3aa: CASSQVSRGTGYGYTF

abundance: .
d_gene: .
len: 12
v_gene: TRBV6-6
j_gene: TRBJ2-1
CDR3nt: TGTGCCAGCAGCGCAATAGGGGATGAGCAGTTATTC
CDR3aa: CASSAIGDEQLF

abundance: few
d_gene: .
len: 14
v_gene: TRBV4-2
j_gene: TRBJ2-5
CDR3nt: TGTGCCAGCAGCCCCCTCCAGACACAAGAGACCCAGTACTTC
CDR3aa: CASSPLQTQETQYF

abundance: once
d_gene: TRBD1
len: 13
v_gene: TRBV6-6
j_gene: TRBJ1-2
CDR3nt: TGTGCCAGCGCCGGACAGGGAGTCTATGGCTACACCTTC
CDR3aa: CASAGQGVYGYTF

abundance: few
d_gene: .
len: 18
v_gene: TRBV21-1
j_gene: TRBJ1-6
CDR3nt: TGTGCCAGCAGCATACTTCCGGGACAGGGAGACTATAATTCACCCCTCCACTTT
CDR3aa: CASSILPGQGDYNSPLHF

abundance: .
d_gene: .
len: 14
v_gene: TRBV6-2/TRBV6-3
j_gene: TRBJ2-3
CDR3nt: TGTGCCAGCATTCGGACGCTACTCACAGATACGCAGTATTTT
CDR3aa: CASIRTLLTDTQYF

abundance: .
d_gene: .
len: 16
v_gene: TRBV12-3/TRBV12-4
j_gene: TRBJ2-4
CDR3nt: TGTGCCAGCAGTTCCAATGGGGGCTTAGCCAAAAACATTCAGTACTTC
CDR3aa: CASSSNGGLAKNIQYF

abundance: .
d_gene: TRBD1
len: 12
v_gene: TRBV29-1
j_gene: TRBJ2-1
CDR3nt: TGCAGCGTAACGGCAGGGGGAAATGAGCAGTTCTTC
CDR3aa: CSVTAGGNEQFF

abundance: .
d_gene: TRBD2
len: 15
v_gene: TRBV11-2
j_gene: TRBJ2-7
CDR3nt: TGTGCCAGCAGCATGGGACTAGCGATCTCCTACGAGCAGTACTTC
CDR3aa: CASSMGLAISYEQYF

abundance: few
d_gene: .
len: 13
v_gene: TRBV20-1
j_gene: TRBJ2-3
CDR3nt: TGCAGTGCTCCCAGGGGGGGGACAGATACGCAGTATTTT
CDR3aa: CSAPRGGTDTQYF

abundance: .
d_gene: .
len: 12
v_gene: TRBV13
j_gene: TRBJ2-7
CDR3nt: TGTGCCAGCAGCTTGGGGCCGGGCGAGCAGTACTTC
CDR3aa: CASSLGPGEQYF

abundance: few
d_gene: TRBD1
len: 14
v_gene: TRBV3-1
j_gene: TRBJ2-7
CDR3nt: TGTGCCAGCAGCCATAGGACAGGGGGCTACGAGCAGTACTTC
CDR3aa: CASSHRTGGYEQYF

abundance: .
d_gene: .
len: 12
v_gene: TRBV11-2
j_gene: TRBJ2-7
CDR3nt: TGTGCCAGCAGGGCCGCCTACAATGAGCAGTACTTC
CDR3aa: CASRAAYNEQYF

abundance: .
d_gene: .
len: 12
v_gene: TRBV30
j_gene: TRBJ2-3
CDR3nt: TGTGCCTGGAGTTTTACCGCAGATACGCAGTATTTT
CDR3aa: CAWSFTADTQYF

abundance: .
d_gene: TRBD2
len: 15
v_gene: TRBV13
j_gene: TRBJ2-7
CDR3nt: TGTGCCAGCAGCGGTAGCGGGGAGGGCTCCTACGAGCAGTACTTC
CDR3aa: CASSGSGEGSYEQYF

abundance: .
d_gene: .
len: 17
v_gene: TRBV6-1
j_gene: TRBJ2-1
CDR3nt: TGTGCCAGCAGTCGAAAAATGTTAGGGCCCCCATACAATGAGCAGTTCTTC
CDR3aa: CASSRKMLGPPYNEQFF

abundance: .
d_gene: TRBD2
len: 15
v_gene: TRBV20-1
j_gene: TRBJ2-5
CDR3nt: TGCAGTGCTACCCTGACTAGCGGGGGCTCGGAGACCCAGTACTTC
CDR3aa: CSATLTSGGSETQYF